The 8 T cell receptor beta chains given below trace back to one sample, sequenced in a study of early T cells in non-severe SARS-CoV-2 infection (dated by TCRdb to the early 2020s). Library preparation was by 5' RACE. TCRdb lists the instrument as NextSeq 500. TCRdb's own reprocessing of the public reads used fastp at Q25 and MiXCR and kept productive beta chains. A single entry per CDR3 protein holds the most common genes and DNA from its merged rows. Present in this sample are approximately 79,000 distinct CDR3 sequences, 13% of which were seen just once. In total, the top ten clones hold 4.5% to 7% of the sample. Sample: whole blood. The origin of the receptors is an adult who was a healthcare worker with PCR-confirmed SARS-CoV-2 infection or an uninfected control (not recorded which).

Comment on this clonotype: A much larger clonotype is one base distant, so this may be a read error. This chain uses TRBV9 with TRBJ1-4; no definite D call. The CDR3 length is 15 residues. Trimming removed 0 bases at V and 7 bases at J, with 13 bases between. Germline CDR1 SGDLS, CDR2 YYNGEE. CDR3 sequence: CASSVGRTVREKLFF. The CDR3, as DNA: TGTGCCAGCAGCGTAGGCAGGACGGTCCGTGAAAAACTGTTTTTT. The variable domain in full, with the rest retrieved from reference TRBV9 and TRBJ1-4, is DSGVTQTPKHLITATGQRVTLRCSPRSGDLSVYWYQQSLDQGLQFLIQYYNGEERAKGNILERFSAQQFPDLHSELNLSSLELGDSALYFCASSVGRTVREKLFFGSGTQLSVL.

V is TRBV7-6 and J is TRBJ2-5; 10 bases fit TRBD2. Trimming at V came to 1 base and at J to 5 bases, leaving 13 bases not matched to a gene. The V gene's germline CDR1 is SGHVS and CDR2 FNYEAQ. The CDR3 loop spans 18 amino acids. The CDR3 coding sequence is TGTGCCAGCAGCTTAGAGGTCGTCCAGCGGGGGGGCCTTGAGACCCAGTACTTC. Encoded protein: CASSLEVVQRGGLETQYF.

Worth noting for this clonotype: A much more abundant neighbour one base away suggests this may be a read error. The chain couples TRBV9 to TRBJ2-2; 8 bases align to TRBD2. CDR1 SGDLS and CDR2 YYNGEE come from the germline V gene. The CDR3 extends over 18 amino acids. CDR3 sequence reads: CASSAPTSAYANTGEQFF. Here the CDR3 DNA reads TGTGCCAGCAGCGCCCCGACTAGCGCTTACGCGAACACCGGGGAGCAGTTTTTT.

This clonotype appeared many times. J is TRBJ2-7 and V is TRBV20-1; the match to TRBD1 covers 7 bases. V lost 5 bases to trimming and J lost 3 bases; unmatched junction nucleotides: 4. This CDR3 spans 12 amino acids. Looked up from germline, CDR1 is DFQATT and CDR2 is SNEGSKA (reference sequence). The CDR3 loop is CSAGDRDYEQYF. In nucleotides, the CDR3 is TGCAGTGCTGGTGACAGGGACTACGAGCAGTACTTC.

The J gene is TRBJ1-1, the V gene TRBV11-3, with D perhaps TRBD1 (5 bases). This CDR3 has 14 amino acids. V was cut by 1 base and J by 8 bases, with 14 bases left in between. Germline values: CDR1 SGHNT, CDR2 YENEEA. CDR3 amino acids: CASSLGGYGGEAFF. The CDR3 nucleotides read TGTGCCAGCAGCTTAGGCGGCTATGGGGGAGAAGCTTTCTTT.

The V gene is TRBV28, the J gene TRBJ2-7, with D unclear. Trimming took off 2 bases at V and 0 bases at J, with 5 bases between the two ends. The V gene's germline CDR1 is MDHEN and CDR2 SYDVKM. CDR3 size: 13 residues. The CDR3 reads CASSLPVSYEQYF. The DNA of the CDR3 is TGTGCCAGCAGTTTACCTGTCTCCTACGAGCAGTACTTC.

The chain uses TRBV6-5 and TRBJ2-5; TRBD1 matches at 8 bases. In germline, CDR1 is MNHEY, CDR2 SVGAGI. The CDR3 consists of 16 residues. V shed 5 bases and J 5 bases; nucleotides not matched to a gene: 13. In DNA form, the CDR3 reads TGTGCCAGCAGTCCCCAGCAGGGGGCGCTTCGGGAGACCCAGTACTTC. This gives the protein CASSPQQGALRETQYF.

The table lists this clonotype with many counts. V is TRBV12-3 or TRBV12-4 and J is TRBJ2-1; TRBD2 might be the D (5 bases). CDR3 size: 16 residues. Trimming took off 7 bases at V and 0 bases at J, with 16 bases between the two ends. CDR3 DNA: TGTGCCAGCACTAAATTCCTAGGGAGCTCCTACAATGAGCAGTTCTTC. This gives the protein CASTKFLGSSYNEQFF.